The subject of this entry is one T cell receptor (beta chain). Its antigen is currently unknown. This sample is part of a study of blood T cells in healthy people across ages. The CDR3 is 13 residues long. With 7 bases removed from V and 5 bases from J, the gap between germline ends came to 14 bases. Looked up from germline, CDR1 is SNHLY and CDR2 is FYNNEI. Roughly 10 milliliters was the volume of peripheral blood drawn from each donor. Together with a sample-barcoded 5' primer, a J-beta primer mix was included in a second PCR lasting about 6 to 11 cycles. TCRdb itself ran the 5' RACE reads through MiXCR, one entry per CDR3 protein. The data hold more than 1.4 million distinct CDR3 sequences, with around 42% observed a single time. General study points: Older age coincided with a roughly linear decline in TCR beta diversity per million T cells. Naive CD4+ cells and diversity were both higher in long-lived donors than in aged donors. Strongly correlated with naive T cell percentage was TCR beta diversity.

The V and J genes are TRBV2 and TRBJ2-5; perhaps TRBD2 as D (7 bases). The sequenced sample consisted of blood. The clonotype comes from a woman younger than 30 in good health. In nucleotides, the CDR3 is TGTGCCAGCAAAAACAGGGAGGGGGAGACCCAGTACTTC. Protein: CASKNREGETQYF.